The 20 T cell receptor beta chains in this list originate from one sample, sequenced in a study of cytomegalovirus exposure and HLA in healthy donors. The PCR made use of 60 Vbeta and 13 Jbeta primers. Here immunoSEQ multiplex PCR was the method, and the copy in TCRdb shows in-frame clones only, minus some. The table shows under 150,000 clones, with 84% occurring only once. The sample taken for sequencing was PBMCs. The receptors derive from a man aged 45-60 years in good health and CMV-seronegative.

CDR3 protein: CASSFDREETQYF. The CDR3 DNA sequence: TGTGCCAGCAGCTTCGACAGGGAGGAGACCCAGTACTTC. The chain uses TRBV7-3 and TRBJ2-5; the match to TRBD1 covers 7 bases. V trimming: 3 bases; J trimming: 5 bases; junction bases outside the gene matches: 3. The CDR3 contains 13 residues. CDR1 and CDR2 (germline): SGHTA, FQGTGA.

This clone was detected only once. The chain recombines TRBV7-3 with TRBJ2-1, with 8 bases fitting TRBD2. Unmatched junction bases numbered 13, after V lost 5 bases and J lost 1 base. The CDR3 runs 18 residues. Germline-derived CDR1 and CDR2 are SGHTA and FQGTGA. CDR3 DNA: TGTGCCAGCAGCCCTGAGATACTTGGCGGGGGGTCCTACAATGAGCAGTTCTTC. It specifies CASSPEILGGGSYNEQFF.

This clone came up once. The chain uses TRBV6-5 and TRBJ2-7, with 7 bases lining up with TRBD1. The CDR3 has 15 amino acids. CDR1 is MNHEY, CDR2 SVGAGI, per germline. J lost 4 bases, V lost 2 bases, and 8 bases had no gene match. CDR3 bases: TGTGCCAGCAGTTACATCGTGGACAGGCAGTACGAGCAGTACTTC. Protein sequence: CASSYIVDRQYEQYF.

CDR3 sequence reads: CASSPFDWGRQETQYF. CDR3 in DNA: TGCGCCAGCAGCCCCTTTGACTGGGGCAGACAAGAGACCCAGTACTTC. The chain joins TRBV4-1 to TRBJ2-5, with a tentative D call TRBD1 (5 bases). V lost 4 bases and J 2 bases, leaving 17 bases between the germline ends. Germline assignment: CDR1 MGHRA and CDR2 YSYEKL. The CDR3 is 16 residues long.

CDR3 bases: TGTGCCAGCAGTAAGGACAGGTATCAGCCCCAGCATTTT. Translation: CASSKDRYQPQHF. This chain joins TRBV27 and TRBJ1-5, with 7 bases lining up with TRBD1. CDR3 length: 13 amino acids. Germline values: CDR1 MNHEY, CDR2 SMNVEV (reference sequence). V dropped 5 bases and J dropped 5; count of bases not matched to a gene: 3.

The chain is built from TRBV27 and TRBJ2-5; D remains unclear. With 5 bases removed from V and 4 bases from J, the gap between germline ends came to 11 bases. This CDR3 comprises 13 residues. CDR1 is MNHEY, CDR2 SMNVEV, per germline (reference sequence). DNA for the CDR3: TGTGCCAGCAGTACCCACGGCGGAGAGACCCAGTACTTC. Translated, it gives CASSTHGGETQYF.

DNA for the CDR3: TGTGCCAGCAGCTTCTACAGGGCCTCTAATGAAAAACTGTTTTTT. This codes for CASSFYRASNEKLFF. This chain joins TRBV7-9 and TRBJ1-4; TRBD1 is a possible D gene (6 bases). CDR1 is SEHNR, CDR2 FQNEAQ, per germline (reference sequence). This CDR3 is built from 15 residues. V was clipped by 3 bases and J by 3 bases, with 11 bases between them.

The V call is TRBV5-4, the J call TRBJ1-1, with a possible D match to TRBD1 (5 bases). V was pared by 0 bases and J by 4 bases, with 10 bases between. The CDR3 is 14 residues long. Germline CDR1 SGHNT, CDR2 YYREEE (reference sequence). The CDR3 protein is CASSLEGRVTEAFF. In DNA, the CDR3 is TGTGCCAGCAGCTTGGAGGGGAGGGTCACTGAAGCTTTCTTT.

This chain uses TRBV4-3 with TRBJ2-7, with a possible D match to TRBD2 (5 bases). CDR1 and CDR2 (germline): LGHNA, YSLEER. V was cut by 0 bases and J by 0 bases, with 12 bases left in between. The CDR3 totals 16 residues. This CDR3 reads CASSQDITGSSYEQYF. The CDR3 DNA follows: TGCGCCAGCAGCCAAGATATAACGGGAAGCTCCTACGAGCAGTACTTC.

This clone is a singleton in its sample. This sequence joins TRBV19 and TRBJ2-5; 9 bases align to TRBD1. Losses at the gene ends were 0 bases for V and 3 bases for J; bases not matched to a gene: 5. Germline lookup yields CDR1 LNHDA and CDR2 SQIVND (reference sequence). CDR3 size: 16 residues. In nucleotides, the CDR3 is TGTGCCAGTAGTATAGAGAGGACAGGGGATAAAGAGACCCAGTACTTC. Its translation: CASSIERTGDKETQYF.

The chain employs TRBV5-4 and TRBJ2-1; 12 positions agree with TRBD2. Germline trimming cut 0 bases from V and 5 bases from J; bases unmatched to any gene: 3. CDR1 is SGHNT and CDR2 is YYREEE in the germline V gene (reference sequence). The CDR3 sequence is 16 residues long. The DNA of the CDR3 is TGTGCCAGCAGCTTGGAACTAGCGGGGGGTCACAATGAGCAGTTCTTC. Residues: CASSLELAGGHNEQFF.

For the CDR3, the DNA is TGCAGCGTTGTGACAGGGCGACTGAACACTGAAGCTTTCTTT. Its protein product is CSVVTGRLNTEAFF. The V gene is TRBV29-1, the J gene TRBJ1-1, with 7 bases lining up with TRBD1. Germline lookup yields CDR1 SQVTM and CDR2 ANQGSEA. V lost 4 bases, J lost 0 bases, and 5 bases stayed unmatched. The CDR3 extends over 14 amino acids.

This chain uses TRBV7-9 with TRBJ2-1; no reliable D call. Germline values: CDR1 SEHNR, CDR2 FQNEAQ (reference sequence). CDR3 length: 11 amino acids. Trimming took off 6 bases at V and 9 bases at J, with 9 bases between the two ends. CDR3: CASSQAGEQFF. CDR3 DNA sequence: TGTGCCAGCAGTCAAGCAGGTGAGCAGTTCTTC. The full variable domain, with the rest looked up from reference TRBV7-9 and TRBJ2-1, is DTGVSQNPRHKITKRGQNVTFRCDPISEHNRLYWYRQTLGQGPEFLTYFQNEAQLEKSRLLSDRFSAERPKGSFSTLEIQRTEQGDSAMYLCASSQAGEQFFGPGTRLTVL.

V and J are TRBV6-1 and TRBJ1-3; tentative D call: TRBD1 (6 bases). There are 16 residues in the CDR3. The V and J ends lost 0 bases and 8 bases respectively, with 17 bases between them. Germline V gene sequence: CDR1 MNHNS, CDR2 SASEGT. The CDR3 is CASSEAHRVVGDTIYF. The CDR3 coding sequence is TGTGCCAGCAGTGAAGCGCACAGGGTAGTTGGTGACACCATATATTTT.

The chain couples TRBV13 to TRBJ2-7; 7 bases fit TRBD1. The germline gives CDR1 PRHDT, CDR2 FYEKMQ (reference sequence). The CDR3 is 13 residues long. V trimming: 5 bases; J trimming: 3 bases; junction bases outside the gene matches: 4. CDR3 in DNA: TGTGCCAGCAGCCCCGGACAGGTCTACGAGCAGTACTTC. The encoded protein is CASSPGQVYEQYF.

V is TRBV18 and J is TRBJ2-7; 12 positions agree with TRBD1. Trimming removed 6 bases from V and 7 bases from J; junction bases left unmatched: 7. Germline assignment: CDR1 KGHSH and CDR2 LQKENI. The CDR3 extends over 14 amino acids. The CDR3 reads CASSPGQGASEQYF. DNA of the CDR3: TGTGCCAGCTCCCCGGGACAGGGGGCGAGTGAGCAGTACTTC.

The chain couples TRBV7-9 to TRBJ1-2; D is unclear. V gave up 5 bases and J gave up 1 base, with 8 bases separating them. The CDR3 is 13 residues long. Looked up from germline, CDR1 is SEHNR and CDR2 is FQNEAQ (reference sequence). Written as DNA, the CDR3 is TGTGCCAGCAGCCTCCGGGATAACTATGGCTACACCTTC. It is translated as CASSLRDNYGYTF.

In this sample, this clone turned up a few times. This sequence joins TRBV2 and TRBJ1-6; TRBD1 agrees at 8 bases. CDR3 length equals 16 residues. Germline trimming cut 6 bases from V and 7 bases from J; bases unmatched to any gene: 11. Germline V CDR1 and CDR2: SNHLY, FYNNEI. The CDR3: CASRLIGQGPNSPLHF. The CDR3 coding sequence is TGTGCCAGCAGGTTGATCGGACAGGGCCCAAATTCACCCCTCCACTTT.

The V call is TRBV10-2, the J call TRBJ2-7, with 10 bases lining up with TRBD1. V lost 8 bases, J lost 1 base, and 2 bases stayed unmatched. The CDR3 is 13 amino acids. CDR1 and CDR2 (germline): WSHSY, SAAADI. The CDR3 DNA sequence: TGCGCCAGCGGACAGGGGGAGTCCTACGAGCAGTACTTC. Translation gives CASGQGESYEQYF.

The chain employs TRBV7-2 and TRBJ2-5; weak D call: TRBD1 (7 bases). From germline, CDR1 is SGHTA and CDR2 FQGNSA. This CDR3 is 14 amino acids long. V lost 5 bases to trimming and J lost 5 bases, with 15 bases between them. CDR3 protein: CASSGQGGWETQYF. The CDR3 bases are TGTGCCAGCAGCGGTCAGGGGGGTTGGGAGACCCAGTACTTC. Supplemented by reference TRBV7-2 and TRBJ2-5, the full variable domain reads GAGVSQSPSNKVTEKGKDVELRCDPISGHTALYWYRQSLGQGLEFLIYFQGNSAPDKSGLPSDRFSAERTGGSVSTLTIQRTQQEDSAVYLCASSGQGGWETQYFGPGTRLLVL.